The 19 T cell receptor beta chains given below trace back to one sample, sequenced in a study of shared clonotypes between healthy human individuals. Sequenced by immunoSEQ multiplex PCR; TCRdb stores in-frame clones only, minus some. This sample has some 1,900,000 clones, with about 95% found just once. Terminally differentiated effector memory CD45RA+ cells were excluded by CCR7 positive selection of CD45RO-negative cells. The sample comprised naive CD8+ T cells sorted from blood. Source of these receptors: a man aged 18 to 30 in good health.

The chain has TRBV11-2 and TRBJ1-1, with no clear D. The CDR3 is 13 residues long. Trimming removed 0 bases from V and 5 bases from J, with 7 bases in between. Germline lookup yields CDR1 SGHAT and CDR2 FQNNGV. CDR3 sequence (DNA): TGTGCCAGCAGCTTAGATTTACATACTGAAGCTTTCTTT. Protein product: CASSLDLHTEAFF.

This rearrangement joins TRBV2 to TRBJ2-7; no clear D. The CDR3 totals 12 residues. Deletions cut 5 bases from V and 5 bases from J, with 10 bases between. CDR1 is SNHLY, CDR2 FYNNEI, per germline. CDR3 sequence: CASSLHGNEQYF. Written as DNA, the CDR3 is TGTGCCAGCAGTCTACACGGAAACGAGCAGTACTTC. Full variable domain (missing parts from reference TRBV2 and TRBJ2-7): EPEVTQTPSHQVTQMGQEVILRCVPISNHLYFYWYRQILGQKVEFLVSFYNNEISEKSEIFDDQFSVERPDGSNFTLKIRSTKLEDSAMYFCASSLHGNEQYFGPGTRLTVT.

V and J are TRBV5-1 and TRBJ1-1, with a tentative D call TRBD1 (5 bases). CDR3 length: 13 amino acids. Germline V gene sequence: CDR1 SGHRS, CDR2 YFSETQ. Trimming removed 0 bases from V and 8 bases from J, with 11 bases in between. The CDR3 DNA sequence: TGCGCCAGCAGCTTGGACGGGGCAGGGGAAGCTTTCTTT. Translation: CASSLDGAGEAFF.

The rearrangement uses TRBV13 and TRBJ2-3; 7 bases line up with TRBD1. Trimming at V came to 4 bases and at J to 2 bases, leaving 9 bases not matched to a gene. From germline, CDR1 is PRHDT and CDR2 FYEKMQ (reference sequence). The CDR3 has 16 residues. CDR3 bases: TGTGCCAGCAGCTCCGGGACAGTCACCCCCACAGATACGCAGTATTTT. This translates into CASSSGTVTPTDTQYF.

This chain uses TRBV7-2 with TRBJ2-1; D ambiguous. The CDR3 is 15 amino acids. Germline V gene data show CDR1 as SGHTA and CDR2 as FQGNSA. Trimming removed 1 base from V and 3 bases from J, with 10 bases in between. Here the CDR3 reads CASSLELSGYNEQFF. Here the CDR3 DNA reads TGTGCCAGCAGCTTAGAGTTGTCGGGCTACAATGAGCAGTTCTTC.

The chain links TRBV19 to TRBJ2-5; D remains ambiguous. Trimming removed 6 bases from V and 5 bases from J, with 7 bases in between. The CDR3 consists of 11 residues. Germline assignment: CDR1 LNHDA and CDR2 SQIVND (reference sequence). The CDR3 here is CASRLGETQYF. Written as DNA, the CDR3 is TGTGCCAGTAGGCTGGGGGAGACCCAGTACTTC.

The chain is built from TRBV5-1 and TRBJ2-1, with D perhaps matching TRBD1 (6 bases). The germline V gene has CDR1 SGHRS and CDR2 YFSETQ. The V end lost 4 bases, the J end lost 4 bases, and 12 bases lay between the germline ends. CDR3 length equals 14 residues. CDR3 DNA sequence: TGCGCCAGCAGCCCGTGGGACATTTACAATGAGCAGTTCTTC. Translated, it gives CASSPWDIYNEQFF.

The chain links TRBV23-1 to TRBJ2-7; D gene ambiguous. TRBV23-1 falls under the ORF class, with uncertain function. This CDR3 has 15 amino acids. Trimming stripped 0 bases from V and 5 bases from J, with 14 bases between. The CDR3, as DNA: TGCGCCAGCAGTCAATCCTCAGTTACGCCGGACGAGCAGTACTTC. Translated: CASSQSSVTPDEQYF.

The gene calls are TRBV27 and TRBJ2-7, with D tentatively TRBD1 (6 bases). The CDR3 totals 14 residues. With 7 bases removed from V and 3 bases from J, the gap between germline ends came to 16 bases. Per the germline V gene, CDR1 is MNHEY and CDR2 is SMNVEV (reference sequence). The CDR3 coding sequence is TGTGCCAGCACCTCCAGGGGCCCCGACTACGAGCAGTACTTC. The encoded protein is CASTSRGPDYEQYF.

CDR3 DNA sequence: TGTGCCAGCAGCCATTTGACCCCACAAATTATTGAGACCCAGTACTTC. Translation: CASSHLTPQIIETQYF. The genes are TRBV7-9 and TRBJ2-5; D is undetermined. From germline, CDR1 is SEHNR and CDR2 FQNEAQ (reference sequence). V lost 5 bases to trimming and J lost 5 bases, with 21 bases between them. The CDR3 extends over 16 amino acids. Supplemented by reference TRBV7-9 and TRBJ2-5, the full variable domain reads DTGVSQNPRHKITKRGQNVTFRCDPISEHNRLYWYRQTLGQGPEFLTYFQNEAQLEKSRLLSDRFSAERPKGSFSTLEIQRTEQGDSAMYLCASSHLTPQIIETQYFGPGTRLLVL.

The J gene is TRBJ2-5, the V gene TRBV6-1, with D hard to call. The J call may be mistaken, given a closer DNA end match to TRBJ2-7. The CDR3 has 12 residues. Germline-derived CDR1 and CDR2 are MNHNS and SASEGT. The CDR3 loop is CASSDWSYEQYF. The CDR3, as DNA: TGTGCCAGCAGTGATTGGTCCTACGAGCAGTACTTC.

V usage is TRBV10-1 and J usage is TRBJ2-1; tentatively, D is TRBD2 (5 bases). With 0 bases removed from V and 2 bases from J, the gap between germline ends came to 11 bases. This CDR3 comprises 16 residues. CDR1 is WNHNN and CDR2 is SYGVQD in the germline V gene (reference sequence). The CDR3 DNA reads TGCGCCAGCAGTGAGTCCCGGGAAGGGACCTACAATGAGCAGTTCTTC. Its translation: CASSESREGTYNEQFF.

As regards this clone: Other DNA sequences in this sample translate to the same CDR3. The chain is built from TRBV5-1 and TRBJ2-7; D is possibly TRBD1 (6 bases). V was cut by 2 bases and J by 0 bases, with 9 bases left in between. Germline V gives CDR1 SGHRS, CDR2 YFSETQ. The CDR3 length is 14 residues. Written as DNA, the CDR3 is TGCGCCAGCAGCTTTGGGGGCAGCTCCTACGAGCAGTACTTC. The encoded protein is CASSFGGSSYEQYF.

Remarks on this clone: This sample also contains other DNA sequences that code for the same CDR3. This sequence joins TRBV5-4 and TRBJ1-2, with a tentative D call TRBD1 (5 bases). The germline CDR1 and CDR2 sequences are SGHNT and YYREEE (reference sequence). This CDR3 is 13 amino acids long. Between the trimmed V and J ends, which lost 2 bases and 5 bases, there was a span of 10 bases. DNA for the CDR3: TGTGCCAGCAGCTTCCGGGACTCTTATGGCTACACCTTC. This translates into CASSFRDSYGYTF.

The CDR3 loop reads CASSEVGAGELFF. The CDR3 nucleotides read TGTGCCAGCAGTGAAGTTGGGGCCGGGGAGCTGTTTTTT. This chain joins TRBV2 and TRBJ2-2; D gene uncertain. The V end was cut by 1 base, the J end by 6 bases, with 6 bases between. The CDR3 has 13 amino acids. CDR1 and CDR2 from the germline V gene are SNHLY and FYNNEI.

This clone was found once. V gene TRBV19 combines with J gene TRBJ2-7, with 10 bases that match TRBD2. Germline V gene lookup returns CDR1 LNHDA and CDR2 SQIVND (reference sequence). The CDR3 loop spans 15 amino acids. The J segment lost 0 bases and the V segment lost 3 bases, leaving 2 bases of the junction unmatched. The CDR3 DNA sequence: TGTGCCAGTAGTATCACTAGCGGGATCTCCTACGAGCAGTACTTC. It is translated as CASSITSGISYEQYF.

The J gene is TRBJ1-2, the V gene TRBV27, with 9 bases fitting TRBD1. J gave up 7 bases and V 5 bases, and 5 bases lay outside the gene matches. Germline lookup yields CDR1 MNHEY and CDR2 SMNVEV (reference sequence). CDR3 size: 13 residues. CDR3 amino acids: CASSDRGSAGYTF. In DNA form, the CDR3 reads TGTGCCAGCAGTGACAGGGGGTCGGCTGGCTACACCTTC.

The chain carries TRBV11-2 and TRBJ2-3; D uncertain. Germline CDR1 reads SGHAT; CDR2 reads FQNNGV. The germline V and J ends were trimmed by 7 bases and 6 bases, with 11 bases remaining between them. The CDR3 spans 12 residues. The DNA of the CDR3 is TGTGCCAGCACCCCTATGGGGGATACGCAGTATTTT. It encodes CASTPMGDTQYF.

The J gene is TRBJ1-2, the V gene TRBV5-6; tentatively, D is TRBD1 (6 bases). CDR3 length: 14 amino acids. Trimming pared 3 bases from V and 6 bases from J, leaving 15 bases between. Germline V gene lookup returns CDR1 SGHDT and CDR2 YYEEEE. CDR3 in DNA: TGTGCCAGCAGCTCCTTAGGGGGACGGGATGGCTACACCTTC. Residues: CASSSLGGRDGYTF.